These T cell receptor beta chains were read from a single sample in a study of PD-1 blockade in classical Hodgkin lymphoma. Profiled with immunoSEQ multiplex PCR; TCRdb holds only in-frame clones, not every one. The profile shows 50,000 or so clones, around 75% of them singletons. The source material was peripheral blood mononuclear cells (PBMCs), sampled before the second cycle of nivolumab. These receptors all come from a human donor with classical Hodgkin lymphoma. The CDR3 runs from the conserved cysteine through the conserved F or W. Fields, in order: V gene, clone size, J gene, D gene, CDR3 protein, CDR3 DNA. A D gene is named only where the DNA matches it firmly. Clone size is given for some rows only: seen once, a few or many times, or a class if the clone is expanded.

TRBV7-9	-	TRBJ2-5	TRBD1	CASSSRWDRGQQETQYF	TGTGCCAGCAGCTCCCGATGGGACAGGGGGCAGCAAGAGACCCAGTACTTC
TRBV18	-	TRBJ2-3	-	CASSALTDTQYF	TGTGCCAGCTCAGCACTCACAGATACGCAGTATTTT
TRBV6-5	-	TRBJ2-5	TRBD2	CASSWDTSGRAETQYF	TGTGCCAGCAGTTGGGATACTAGCGGGAGGGCGGAGACCCAGTACTTC
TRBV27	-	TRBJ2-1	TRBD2	CASSLRASGYYNEQFF	TGTGCCAGCAGTTTAAGGGCTAGCGGCTACTACAATGAGCAGTTCTTC
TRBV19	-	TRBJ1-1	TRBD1	CASSIRDSGTSNTEAFF	TGTGCCAGTAGTATACGGGACAGCGGTACAAGTAACACTGAAGCTTTCTTT
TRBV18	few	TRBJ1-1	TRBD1	CASSPRGTAYTEAFF	TGTGCCAGCTCACCACGGGGGACAGCCTACACTGAAGCTTTCTTT
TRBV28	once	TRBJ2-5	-	CASGLFGQQETQYF	TGTGCCAGCGGCCTGTTCGGACAGCAAGAGACCCAGTACTTC
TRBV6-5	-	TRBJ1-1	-	CASSPAPDRLAEAFF	TGTGCCAGCAGCCCTGCACCAGACAGGCTAGCCGAAGCTTTCTTT
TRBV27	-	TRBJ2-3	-	CASSLSAPDTQYF	TGTGCCAGCAGTTTATCCGCCCCGGATACGCAGTATTTT
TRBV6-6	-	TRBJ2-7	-	CASSYSGSSSYEQYF	TGTGCCAGCAGTTACTCGGGCAGTAGCTCCTACGAGCAGTACTTC
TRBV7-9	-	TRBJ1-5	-	CASSLGTNITVDEPQHF	TGTGCCAGCAGCTTAGGAACCAACATTACAGTTGACGAGCCCCAGCATTTT
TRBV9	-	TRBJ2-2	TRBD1	CASSVGSWTGRVGELFF	TGTGCCAGCAGCGTAGGATCCTGGACAGGGAGAGTCGGGGAGCTGTTTTTT
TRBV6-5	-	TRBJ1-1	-	CASSYSTLEAFF	TGTGCCAGCAGTTACTCGACTCTTGAAGCTTTCTTT
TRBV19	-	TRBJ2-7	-	CASRRPGAPSYEQYF	TGTGCCAGTAGACGGCCAGGGGCTCCATCCTACGAGCAGTACTTC
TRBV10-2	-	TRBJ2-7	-	CASSEIGLTYEQYF	TGCGCCAGCAGTGAGATCGGGCTAACCTACGAGCAGTACTTC
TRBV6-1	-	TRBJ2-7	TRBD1	CASSEASWTGSSYEQYF	TGTGCCAGCAGTGAAGCTTCGTGGACAGGCAGCTCCTACGAGCAGTACTTC
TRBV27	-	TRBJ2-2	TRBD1	CASNTGTDTGELFF	TGTGCCAGCAACACCGGGACAGACACCGGGGAGCTGTTTTTT
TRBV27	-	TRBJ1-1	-	CASSLTSRNTEAFF	TGTGCCAGCAGTTTAACCTCCAGGAACACTGAAGCTTTCTTT
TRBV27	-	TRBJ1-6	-	CASSTLGGSYNSPLHF	TGTGCCAGCAGTACCCTTGGGGGCTCCTATAATTCACCCCTCCACTTT
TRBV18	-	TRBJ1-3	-	CASSQQGSGNTIYF	TGTGCCAGCTCACAACAGGGCTCTGGAAACACCATATATTTT
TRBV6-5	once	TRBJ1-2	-	CASSSSGGYTF	TGTGCCAGCAGTTCCTCCGGAGGCTACACCTTC
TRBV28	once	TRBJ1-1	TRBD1	CASSFTGTGLDTEAFF	TGTGCCAGCAGTTTTACCGGGACAGGGTTGGACACTGAAGCTTTCTTT
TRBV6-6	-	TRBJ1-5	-	CASSYGNQPQHF	TGTGCCAGCAGTTATGGAAACCAGCCCCAGCATTTT
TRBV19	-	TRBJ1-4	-	CASTPVLGEKLFF	TGTGCCAGTACCCCCGTTCTAGGTGAAAAACTGTTTTTT
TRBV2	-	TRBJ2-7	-	CASSVLSYEQYF	TGTGCCAGCAGTGTCTTAAGCTACGAGCAGTACTTC
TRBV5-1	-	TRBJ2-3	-	CASSLGGLGTDTQYF	TGCGCCAGCAGCTTGGGAGGACTGGGCACAGATACGCAGTATTTT
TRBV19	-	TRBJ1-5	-	CATGGGFHQPQHF	TGTGCCACCGGGGGTGGTTTTCATCAGCCCCAGCATTTT
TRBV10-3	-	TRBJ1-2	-	CAISEPQGSGYGYTF	TGTGCCATCAGTGAGCCTCAGGGTTCAGGCTATGGCTACACCTTC
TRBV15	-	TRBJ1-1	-	CATSRGRPLNTEAFF	TGTGCCACCAGCAGAGGACGGCCTTTGAACACTGAAGCTTTCTTT
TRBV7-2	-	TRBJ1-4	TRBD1	CASSSLSDRGHEKLFF	TGTGCCAGCAGCTCTCTATCGGACAGGGGGCACGAAAAACTGTTTTTT
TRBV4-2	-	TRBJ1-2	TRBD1	CASSPTTGGAGYGYTF	TGTGCCAGCAGCCCAACGACAGGGGGCGCTGGCTATGGCTACACCTTC
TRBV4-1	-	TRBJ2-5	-	CASSQGWWSAETQYF	TGCGCCAGCAGCCAAGGTTGGTGGAGCGCAGAGACCCAGTACTTC
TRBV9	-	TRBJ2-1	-	CASSAQGNSYNEQFF	TGTGCCAGCAGCGCACAGGGAAACTCCTACAATGAGCAGTTCTTC
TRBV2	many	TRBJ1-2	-	CASREGMAGSTF	TGTGCCAGCAGAGAGGGTATGGCGGGGAGCACCTTC
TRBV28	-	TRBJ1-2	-	CASRRTGTPGAYGYTF	TGTGCCAGCAGGCGAACGGGGACTCCGGGGGCCTATGGCTACACCTTC
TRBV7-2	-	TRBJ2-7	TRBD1	CASSLLSGQGAYEQYF	TGTGCCAGCAGCTTACTTTCGGGACAGGGGGCTTACGAGCAGTACTTC
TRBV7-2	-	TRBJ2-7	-	CASSLRGAAGYEQYF	TGTGCCAGCAGCCTAAGGGGTGCCGCTGGCTACGAGCAGTACTTC
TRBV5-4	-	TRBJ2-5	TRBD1	CASSFGDSNQETQYF	TGTGCCAGCAGCTTCGGGGACAGCAACCAAGAGACCCAGTACTTC
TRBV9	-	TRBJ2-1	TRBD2	CASSVRLAGGDEQFF	TGTGCCAGCAGCGTGCGACTAGCGGGAGGCGATGAGCAGTTCTTC
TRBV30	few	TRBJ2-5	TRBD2	CAWSVGLAVFQETQYF	TGTGCCTGGAGTGTGGGACTAGCGGTCTTCCAAGAGACCCAGTACTTC
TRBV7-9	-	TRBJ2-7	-	CASSSTTGYEQYF	TGTGCCAGCAGCTCGACGACAGGCTACGAGCAGTACTTC
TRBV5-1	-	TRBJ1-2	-	CASSLDGMSGQTANYGYTF	TGCGCCAGCAGCTTGGATGGTATGTCGGGGCAGACAGCTAACTATGGCTACACCTTC